These 30 T cell receptor beta chains originate from one sample sequenced in a study of identical twins. Via MiXCR, TCRdb re-called the 5' RACE reads, giving one row per CDR3 protein. The sample includes 1.5 million to 2 million distinct CDR3 sequences, 25% to 35% of them seen just once. The sample was cord blood. All receptors derive from a newborn girl in good health.

The chain is built from TRBV5-1 and TRBJ2-5, with 8 bases lining up with TRBD2. Germline assignment: CDR1 SGHRS and CDR2 YFSETQ. The V and J ends lost 4 bases and 11 bases, in that order; junction bases with no gene match: 16. The CDR3 has 15 residues. CDR3 loop: CASSLLAVSYNEQYF. The CDR3 region has the DNA TGCGCCAGCAGCCTACTAGCGGTCTCCTACAATGAGCAGTACTTC.

This clonotype has more than one count but fewer than ten. V is TRBV20-1 and J is TRBJ2-5, with TRBD2 matching 8 bases. Germline loops: CDR1 DFQATT, CDR2 SNEGSKA (reference sequence). Trimming removed 6 bases from V and 3 bases from J; junction bases left unmatched: 3. The CDR3 extends over 12 amino acids. CDR3 protein: CSAETSEETQYF. In DNA form, the CDR3 reads TGCAGTGCCGAGACTAGCGAAGAGACCCAGTACTTC.

The genes are TRBV6-2 or TRBV6-3 and TRBJ2-5; D uncertain. Germline CDR1 reads MNHEY; CDR2 reads SVGEGT. There are 16 residues in the CDR3. The ends were cut back, 7 bases at V and 4 bases at J, with 22 bases in the middle. Written as DNA, the CDR3 is TGTGCCAGCATCGCCCACAGAGGACCAAACCGAGAGACCCAGTACTTC. Residues: CASIAHRGPNRETQYF.

This clonotype was picked up one time. This chain uses TRBV5-5 with TRBJ2-1; TRBD2 matches 8 bases. The CDR3 consists of 17 residues. Germline lookup yields CDR1 SGHKS and CDR2 YYEKEE (reference sequence). V lost 0 bases, J lost 3 bases, and 8 bases stayed unmatched. CDR3 DNA sequence: TGTGCCAGCAGCTTGGCCGGGTCGGGGGGGTTCTACAATGAGCAGTTCTTC. Amino acids: CASSLAGSGGFYNEQFF.

This chain connects TRBV13 to TRBJ1-2, with 7 positions matching TRBD1. Trimming cost V 5 bases and J 4 bases; bases outside gene matches: 7. Germline V CDR1 and CDR2: PRHDT, FYEKMQ (reference sequence). The CDR3 is 14 amino acids. This CDR3 reads CASSTRQGFYGYTF. The CDR3 coding sequence is TGTGCCAGCAGCACCCGACAGGGCTTCTATGGCTACACCTTC.

This clonotype has only a few counts. The chain recombines TRBV4-1 with TRBJ1-1; D gene unclear. The germline V and J ends were trimmed by 0 bases and 0 bases, with 8 bases remaining between them. CDR3 length equals 15 residues. Germline CDR1 MGHRA, CDR2 YSYEKL. CDR3 coding DNA: TGCGCCAGCAGCCAAGAGGGCGGTTTGAACACTGAAGCTTTCTTT. This codes for CASSQEGGLNTEAFF.

This clonotype was picked up many times. V is TRBV12-3 or TRBV12-4 and J is TRBJ1-1; 7 nucleotides line up with TRBD1. V shed 6 bases and J 1 base; nucleotides not matched to a gene: 2. This CDR3 has 13 amino acids. CDR3: CASSWTGNTEAFF. For the CDR3, the DNA is TGTGCCAGCAGCTGGACAGGGAACACTGAAGCTTTCTTT.

This sequence joins TRBV28 and TRBJ2-1; D assignment may be TRBD1 or TRBD2 (6 bases each). Between the trimmed V and J ends, which lost 5 bases and 4 bases, there was a span of 18 bases. The CDR3 sequence is 16 residues long. Germline loops: CDR1 MDHEN, CDR2 SYDVKM. CDR3 sequence (DNA): TGTGCCAGCAGTCCTGGGGGGCGGGACCCATACAATGAGCAGTTCTTC. Encoded protein: CASSPGGRDPYNEQFF.

This clonotype was seen ten or more times. This rearrangement joins TRBV6-1 to TRBJ2-1, with D perhaps being TRBD1 or TRBD2 (6 bases each). V was clipped by 6 bases and J by 4 bases, with 19 bases between them. The CDR3 is 16 residues long. CDR1 is MNHNS, CDR2 SASEGT, per germline. The CDR3 spells CASSLEGGTKYNEQFF. CDR3 DNA: TGTGCCAGCAGCCTAGAAGGGGGGACCAAATACAATGAGCAGTTCTTC.

V and J are TRBV6-1 and TRBJ2-3, with D possibly being TRBD1 (5 bases). The germline CDR1 and CDR2 sequences are MNHNS and SASEGT. The CDR3 is made up of 14 amino acids. V dropped 5 bases and J dropped 6 bases, with 15 bases sitting between them. CDR3 nucleotides: TGTGCCAGCAGTCGGTCCAGGGTGGGCGATACGCAGTATTTT. Residues: CASSRSRVGDTQYF.

This clonotype came up a few times. The rearrangement joins TRBV20-1 to TRBJ2-5, with 7 bases matching TRBD2. The CDR3 sequence is 13 residues long. Per germline, CDR1 DFQATT and CDR2 SNEGSKA (reference sequence). V lost 3 bases and J lost 0; bases outside the gene matches: 1. The DNA of the CDR3 is TGCAGTGCTAGCGGGGGGTACCAAGAGACCCAGTACTTC. It encodes CSASGGYQETQYF.

The chain employs TRBV6-5 and TRBJ2-3, with D uncertain. Germline V gene data show CDR1 as MNHEY and CDR2 as SVGAGI. The V gene lost 3 bases and the J gene lost 3 bases, with 22 bases spanning the gap. The CDR3 is made up of 18 amino acids. CDR3 nucleotide sequence: TGTGCCAGCAGTTATCACTTTCGCGGACCTAAGGTGACAGATACGCAGTATTTT. Its protein is CASSYHFRGPKVTDTQYF.

This chain links TRBV13 with TRBJ1-2; D gene ambiguous. Germline-derived CDR1 and CDR2 are PRHDT and FYEKMQ (reference sequence). The V end lost 0 bases, the J end lost 4 bases, and 12 bases lay between the germline ends. CDR3 length: 15 amino acids. This CDR3 is CASSLGGVPIYGYTF. The CDR3 coding sequence is TGTGCCAGCAGCTTAGGCGGAGTTCCTATCTATGGCTACACCTTC. Complete variable domain (other parts from reference TRBV13 and TRBJ1-2): AAGVIQSPRHLIKEKRETATLKCYPIPRHDTVYWYQQGPGQDPQFLISFYEKMQSDKGSIPDRFSAQQFSDYHSELNMSSLELGDSALYFCASSLGGVPIYGYTFGSGTRLTVV.

This chain links TRBV27 with TRBJ2-7; D ambiguous. The CDR3 is made up of 16 amino acids. Trimming left V 7 bases short and J 2 bases short, with 21 bases between. From germline, CDR1 is MNHEY and CDR2 SMNVEV (reference sequence). The CDR3 spells CASNPRPTAFPYEQYF. The DNA of the CDR3 is TGTGCCAGCAATCCCCGGCCTACAGCTTTTCCCTACGAGCAGTACTTC.

The chain employs TRBV21-1 and TRBJ2-1. TRBV21-1 is described as a pseudogene. The CDR3 has 15 amino acids. The DNA of the CDR3 is TGTGCCAGCAGCAGAATCGTCGTCCAGTACAATGAGCAGTTCTTC. Translating it yields CASSRIVVQYNEQFF.

The chain is built from TRBV20-1 and TRBJ2-5; 12 positions match TRBD2. Germline V gene data show CDR1 as DFQATT and CDR2 as SNEGSKA (reference sequence). This CDR3 contains 17 residues. J was trimmed by 2 bases and V by 1 base; bases with no gene match: 8. CDR3 in amino acids: CSARGTSGVVLQETQYF. In DNA, the CDR3 is TGCAGTGCTAGAGGGACTAGCGGGGTGGTTCTTCAAGAGACCCAGTACTTC.

This clonotype was counted between two and nine times. The gene calls are TRBV9 and TRBJ1-2, with D unclear. V was cut by 0 bases and J by 3 bases, with 12 bases left in between. Germline CDR1 and CDR2: SGDLS and YYNGEE. There are 15 residues in the CDR3. The DNA of the CDR3 is TGTGCCAGCAGCGTAGATGTCAGTCCTTACTATGGCTACACCTTC. Translation gives CASSVDVSPYYGYTF.

This clonotype appeared a few times. The gene calls are TRBV14 and TRBJ2-7, with D unclear. CDR3 length equals 14 residues. Germline values: CDR1 SGHDN, CDR2 FVKESK. With 4 bases removed from V and 2 bases from J, the gap between germline ends came to 12 bases. The CDR3: CASSPTVNPYEQYF. Here the CDR3 DNA reads TGTGCCAGCAGCCCCACAGTAAACCCCTACGAGCAGTACTTC.

This chain links TRBV3-1 with TRBJ2-1, with 13 positions matching TRBD2. CDR3 length equals 16 residues. Trimming cost V 0 bases and J 8 bases; bases outside gene matches: 4. Per germline, CDR1 LGHDT and CDR2 YNNKEL (reference sequence). CDR3 in amino acids: CASSQEITSGGDEQFF. In nucleotides, the CDR3 is TGTGCCAGCAGCCAAGAAATCACTAGCGGGGGGGATGAGCAGTTCTTC.

J is TRBJ1-2 and V is TRBV24-1; D is perhaps TRBD1 (6 bases). The length of the CDR3 is 13 residues. Trimming removed 2 bases from V and 6 bases from J, with 9 bases in between. Germline CDR1 KGHDR, CDR2 SFDVKD. Here the CDR3 reads CATSDWGADGYTF. The CDR3 bases are TGTGCCACCAGTGATTGGGGGGCAGATGGCTACACCTTC.

This clonotype showed up just a few times. Written as DNA, the CDR3 is TGCAGCGTTGAAGTTGGTCGGGCTCGACGGAAAGCTTTCTTT. It codes for CSVEVGRARRKAFF. V is TRBV29-1 and J is TRBJ1-1; D remains ambiguous. The CDR3 totals 14 residues. V shed 1 base and J shed 9 bases, with 18 bases lying between them. CDR1 and CDR2 from the germline V gene are SQVTM and ANQGSEA. The whole variable domain, filled in from reference TRBV29-1 and TRBJ1-1, reads SAVISQKPSRDICQRGTSLTIQCQVDSQVTMMFWYRQQPGQSLTLIATANQGSEATYESGFVIDKFPISRPNLTFSTLTVSNMSPEDSSIYLCSVEVGRARRKAFFGQGTRLTVV.

V and J are TRBV11-2 and TRBJ2-1; 9 nucleotides agree with TRBD1. Germline V gene lookup returns CDR1 SGHAT and CDR2 FQNNGV. This CDR3 region has 20 residues. The ends lost 6 bases at V and 2 bases at J; junction bases unmatched: 20. This chain's CDR3 is CASSHPPDRGLAWAYNEQFF. CDR3 nucleotide sequence: TGTGCCAGCAGTCACCCGCCGGACAGGGGCCTAGCATGGGCCTACAATGAGCAGTTCTTC. Full variable domain (outside the CDR3, taken from reference TRBV11-2 and TRBJ2-1): EAGVAQSPRYKIIEKRQSVAFWCNPISGHATLYWYQQILGQGPKLLIQFQNNGVVDDSQLPKDRFSAERLKGVDSTLKIQPAKLEDSAVYLCASSHPPDRGLAWAYNEQFFGPGTRLTVL.

The V and J genes are TRBV5-1 and TRBJ2-7; 7 bases line up with TRBD1. V dropped 0 bases and J dropped 2; count of bases not matched to a gene: 11. The length of the CDR3 is 17 residues. CDR1 SGHRS and CDR2 YFSETQ come from the germline V gene. CDR3 nucleotide sequence: TGCGCCAGCAGCTTGGTTTGGGACAGTAGAAAGGCCTACGAGCAGTACTTC. Translation: CASSLVWDSRKAYEQYF.

This clonotype was detected a few times. The J gene is TRBJ2-3, the V gene TRBV2, with D tentatively TRBD2 (6 bases). Per germline, CDR1 SNHLY and CDR2 FYNNEI. The CDR3 totals 17 residues. Trimming stripped 5 bases from V and 2 bases from J, with 20 bases between. The CDR3 is CASSKTRRGGVTDTQYF. The CDR3 DNA is TGTGCCAGCAGTAAGACCCGGCGGGGTGGGGTCACAGATACGCAGTATTTT.

For this clonotype: With only one base between it and a far larger clone, this is likely a read error. The chain carries TRBV27 and TRBJ2-2; D ambiguous. Germline V CDR1 and CDR2: MNHEY, SMNVEV (reference sequence). The CDR3 covers 12 residues. CDR3 nucleotides: TGTGCCGGCAGTTCGAACACCGGGGAGCTGTTTTTT. This sequence encodes CAGSSNTGELFF.

Remarks on this clonotype: Being one base from a much bigger clone, this may be a read error. The V call is TRBV5-6, the J call TRBJ1-4, with 9 positions matching TRBD1. The CDR3 has 14 residues. The germline V gene has CDR1 SGHDT and CDR2 YYEEEE. V lost 4 bases, J lost 10 bases, and 8 bases stayed unmatched. CDR3 nucleotides: TGTGCCAGCAGCCCAAGGGACAGGGTGGGAAAACTGTTTTTT. Its translation is CASSPRDRVGKLFF. The full variable domain, rest sourced from reference TRBV5-6 and TRBJ1-4, is DAGVTQSPTHLIKTRGQQVTLRCSPKSGHDTVSWYQQALGQGPQFIFQYYEEEERQRGNFPDRFSGHQFPNYSSELNVNALLLGDSALYLCASSPRDRVGKLFFGSGTQLSVL.

The chain recombines TRBV20-1 with TRBJ1-4; 7 positions match TRBD1. CDR3 length: 14 amino acids. Germline loops: CDR1 DFQATT, CDR2 SNEGSKA (reference sequence). V lost 3 bases, J lost 2 bases, and 3 bases stayed unmatched. The CDR3 spells CSARGQLTNEKLFF. The CDR3 DNA is TGCAGTGCTAGGGGACAGCTTACTAATGAAAAACTGTTTTTT.

There are a few counts of this clonotype. This chain links TRBV20-1 with TRBJ2-1; 8 bases map to TRBD2. V lost 6 bases to trimming and J lost 4 bases; unmatched junction nucleotides: 11. CDR1 DFQATT and CDR2 SNEGSKA come from the germline V gene (reference sequence). The CDR3 covers 15 residues. This CDR3 is CSATTGTRSYNEQFF. The CDR3, as DNA: TGCAGTGCCACGACCGGGACTAGATCTTACAATGAGCAGTTCTTC.

This clonotype was seen at least ten times. The rearrangement uses TRBV25-1 and TRBJ1-1; D uncertain. V was trimmed by 0 bases and J by 4 bases, leaving 0 bases between them. Germline CDR1 and CDR2: MGHDK and SYGVNS. The CDR3 sequence is 11 residues long. CDR3 sequence (DNA): TGTGCCAGCAGTGAATACACTGAAGCTTTCTTT. It translates to CASSEYTEAFF.

This clonotype was seen many times. The gene calls are TRBV29-1 and TRBJ1-1; possible D gene TRBD1, 5 bases. This CDR3 has 12 residues. Germline CDR1 reads SQVTM; CDR2 reads ANQGSEA. The V end was cut by 4 bases, the J end by 4 bases, with 10 bases between. CDR3 residues: CSVGGSGTEAFF. The CDR3 bases are TGCAGCGTTGGGGGCAGTGGCACTGAAGCTTTCTTT.